Below are 31 T cell receptor beta chains sequenced from a single sample in a study of post-analysis software for immune sequencing data. Study outcomes and limitations: About 5 TRBV segments occurring more often in patients than controls included TRBV5-6, TRBV5-1 and TRBV20-1.

Each TCR beta cDNA library carried unique molecular identifiers. TCRdb itself ran the PCR reads through MiXCR, one entry per CDR3 protein. The profile covers hundreds of thousands of distinct CDR3 sequences, with roughly 50% appearing a single time and approximately 4.5% taken by the ten largest. The antigens these receptors bind are not known. The sequenced sample was blood. The receptors were sampled from a girl aged 10 to 17 with multiple sclerosis.

This clonotype was seen more than once but under ten times. The rearrangement links TRBV15 to TRBJ2-6; no clear D. Germline lookup yields CDR1 LNHNV and CDR2 YYDKDF (reference sequence). V gave up 4 bases and J gave up 0 bases, with 13 bases separating them. The length of the CDR3 is 17 residues. In DNA, the CDR3 is TGTGCCACCAGCAAGGAGACTTGGCTCTCTGGGGCCAACGTCCTGACTTTC. As protein: CATSKETWLSGANVLTF.

In this sample, this clonotype turned up a few times. The chain combines TRBV6-5 with TRBJ2-5, with D perhaps TRBD2 (6 bases). Trimming left V 2 bases short and J 4 bases short, with 20 bases between. This CDR3 comprises 17 residues. Per the germline V gene, CDR1 is MNHEY and CDR2 is SVGAGI. CDR3 sequence (DNA): TGTGCCAGCAGTTACGGCGCCCTTAACGGGGGACGAGAGACCCAGTACTTC. Its protein is CASSYGALNGGRETQYF.

The chain combines TRBV15 with TRBJ1-2; D is unclear. V dropped 6 bases and J dropped 8 bases, with 16 bases sitting between them. CDR3 length equals 13 residues. The V gene's germline CDR1 is LNHNV and CDR2 YYDKDF (reference sequence). CDR3 protein: CATRDVDDTGYTF. The CDR3 DNA is TGTGCCACCAGGGACGTAGACGATACGGGCTACACCTTC.

This clonotype occurred a few times. The chain combines TRBV29-1 with TRBJ2-7; possibly TRBD1 or TRBD2 for D (5 bases each). Between the trimmed V and J ends, which lost 1 base and 5 bases, there was a span of 18 bases. CDR1 SQVTM and CDR2 ANQGSEA come from the germline V gene. CDR3 size: 15 residues. CDR3: CSVEGTYTGNDEQYF. The CDR3 DNA sequence: TGCAGCGTTGAAGGGACATATACGGGAAATGACGAGCAGTACTTC.

This clonotype was observed a few times. CDR3 DNA: TGTGCCAGCAGTTCCCGGGTCCAAGAGACCCAGTACTTC. As protein: CASSSRVQETQYF. The chain couples TRBV27 to TRBJ2-5; D remains unclear. The CDR3 is 13 amino acids. CDR1 is MNHEY, CDR2 SMNVEV, per germline (reference sequence). V was clipped by 4 bases and J by 1 base, with 7 bases between them.

The chain couples TRBV14 to TRBJ2-3, with TRBD2 matching 7 bases. The CDR3 runs 16 residues. With V trimmed by 1 base and J by 0 bases, 4 bases remained unmatched. Germline CDR1 reads SGHDN; CDR2 reads FVKESK. The CDR3 here is CASSQVSGMSTDTQYF. The CDR3, as DNA: TGTGCCAGCAGCCAAGTAAGCGGGATGAGCACAGATACGCAGTATTTT.

This sequence joins TRBV7-6 and TRBJ2-5; 11 bases are shared with TRBD2. Unmatched junction bases numbered 5, after V lost 8 bases and J lost 3 bases. CDR1 is SGHVS, CDR2 FNYEAQ, per germline. The CDR3 covers 14 residues. Here the CDR3 reads CASRPTSGKETQYF. The CDR3 DNA is TGTGCCAGCCGCCCGACTAGCGGGAAAGAGACCCAGTACTTC.

This sequence joins TRBV5-1 and TRBJ2-7; D perhaps matches TRBD1 (6 bases). With 0 bases removed from V and 6 bases from J, the gap between germline ends came to 16 bases. CDR3 length: 15 residues. Germline CDR1 and CDR2: SGHRS and YFSETQ. CDR3 nucleotides: TGCGCCAGCAGCTTGGATTTGAGGGGGTACGGCGAGCAGTACTTC. Its protein product is CASSLDLRGYGEQYF.

This clonotype occurred a few times. The gene calls are TRBV5-1 and TRBJ2-1; D not certain. V was trimmed by 0 bases and J by 9 bases, leaving 10 bases between them. Germline loops: CDR1 SGHRS, CDR2 YFSETQ. The CDR3 loop spans 13 amino acids. The CDR3 DNA is TGCGCCAGCAGCTTGGACCCCACCGGTGAGCAGTTCTTC. This translates into CASSLDPTGEQFF.

The V gene is TRBV29-1, the J gene TRBJ2-3; D gene uncertain. CDR1 and CDR2 (germline): SQVTM, ANQGSEA. This CDR3 contains 10 residues. V was shortened by 3 bases and J by 10 bases, with 8 bases between the two germline ends. For the CDR3, the DNA is TGCAGCGTTGAGGGTATACCGCAGTATTTT. Its protein is CSVEGIPQYF.

This chain links TRBV5-1 with TRBJ1-2, with no clear D. There are 13 residues in the CDR3. Per the germline V gene, CDR1 is SGHRS and CDR2 is YFSETQ. With 0 bases removed from V and 6 bases from J, the gap between germline ends came to 9 bases. CDR3 bases: TGCGCCAGCAGCTTGGCCGAAGGAGATGGCTACACCTTC. Translating gives CASSLAEGDGYTF.

The genes are TRBV29-1 and TRBJ1-2; D remains ambiguous. V dropped 1 base and J dropped 4 bases, with 10 bases sitting between them. From germline, CDR1 is SQVTM and CDR2 ANQGSEA. The CDR3 contains 13 residues. This CDR3 reads CSVEVAQFYGYTF. The CDR3 DNA reads as TGCAGCGTTGAAGTCGCACAGTTCTATGGCTACACCTTC.

This clonotype was found a few times. A much more abundant neighbour one base away suggests this may be a read error. This chain links TRBV7-9 with TRBJ2-7; 8 nucleotides match TRBD1. The germline V gene encodes CDR1 SEHNR and CDR2 FQNEAQ (reference sequence). This CDR3 has 14 residues. V trimming: 5 bases; J trimming: 3 bases; junction bases outside the gene matches: 6. The CDR3 coding sequence is TGTGCCAGCAGCCCCGGGACAGGCTACTACGAGCAGTACTTC. Protein product: CASSPGTGYYEQYF.

This chain uses TRBV6-5 with TRBJ2-5; 11 bases are shared with TRBD2. J lost 2 bases, V lost 5 bases, and 1 base had no gene match. The CDR3 has 14 residues. Germline loops: CDR1 MNHEY, CDR2 SVGAGI. The CDR3 nucleotides are TGTGCCAGCAGTGGGACTAGCGGACAAGAGACCCAGTACTTC. It yields the protein CASSGTSGQETQYF.

The rearrangement joins TRBV4-1 to TRBJ2-7; 10 positions agree with TRBD2. The CDR3 runs 18 residues. V was clipped by 0 bases and J by 2 bases; unmatched bases: 10. CDR1 and CDR2 (germline): MGHRA, YSYEKL. The CDR3 nucleotides are TGCGCCAGCAGCCAAGATGCTCTAGCGGGAGTCCATACCTACGAGCAGTACTTC. It codes for CASSQDALAGVHTYEQYF.

This clonotype was detected a few times. The chain combines TRBV7-9 with TRBJ2-6, with D unclear. This CDR3 has 14 residues. The V end was cut by 6 bases, the J end by 0 bases, with 6 bases between. Germline CDR1 is SEHNR and CDR2 is FQNEAQ (reference sequence). Written as DNA, the CDR3 is TGTGCCAGCAGGGGGTACTCTGGGGCCAACGTCCTGACTTTC. It translates to CASRGYSGANVLTF.

This clonotype appeared a few times. The rearrangement uses TRBV5-1 and TRBJ2-3; D is ambiguous. CDR1 and CDR2 from the germline V gene are SGHRS and YFSETQ. V gave up 0 bases and J gave up 1 base, with 6 bases separating them. The CDR3 runs to 14 residues. The chain's CDR3 is CASSLATGTDTQYF. The CDR3 nucleotides read TGCGCCAGCAGCTTGGCAACCGGCACAGATACGCAGTATTTT.

The chain has TRBV4-1 and TRBJ2-5; TRBD1 matches at 10 bases. The V and J ends lost 4 bases and 0 bases, in that order; junction bases with no gene match: 8. Per germline, CDR1 MGHRA and CDR2 YSYEKL. There are 17 residues in the CDR3. The CDR3 sequence is CASSPQPGQGYQETQYF. DNA of the CDR3: TGCGCCAGCAGCCCGCAACCGGGACAGGGGTACCAAGAGACCCAGTACTTC.

This clonotype was picked up one time. V and J are TRBV20-1 and TRBJ2-1; the D is unclear. The germline V gene encodes CDR1 DFQATT and CDR2 SNEGSKA (reference sequence). V was clipped by 0 bases and J by 8 bases, with 11 bases between them. There are 13 residues in the CDR3. For the CDR3, the DNA is TGCAGTGCTAGAGATCGACGGCCGGATGAGCAGTTCTTC. This codes for CSARDRRPDEQFF.

This rearrangement joins TRBV6-5 to TRBJ2-1; no clear D gene. The CDR3 loop spans 15 amino acids. Germline V gives CDR1 MNHEY, CDR2 SVGAGI. The V end lost 6 bases, the J end lost 5 bases, and 17 bases lay between the germline ends. CDR3 sequence: CASSKPPTRNNEQFF. In DNA, the CDR3 is TGTGCCAGCAGCAAACCCCCGACGAGGAACAATGAGCAGTTCTTC.

This clonotype was seen once. This rearrangement joins TRBV5-1 to TRBJ2-1; 7 bases map to TRBD2. The CDR3 has 14 residues. V dropped 4 bases and J dropped 6; count of bases not matched to a gene: 7. Germline V CDR1 and CDR2: SGHRS, YFSETQ. This CDR3 reads CASSGRASGNEQFF. As DNA, the CDR3 is TGCGCCAGCAGCGGGAGGGCTAGCGGCAATGAGCAGTTCTTC.

The chain carries TRBV21-1 and TRBJ2-1; the table's TRBD1 call for D was not verified on the DNA. TRBV21-1 counts as a pseudogene. The CDR3 has 14 amino acids. CDR3 residues: CAVSPLQGWNEQFF. Here the CDR3 DNA reads TGTGCCGTTTCCCCTCTACAGGGTTGGAATGAGCAGTTCTTC.

The gene calls are TRBV12-5 and TRBJ2-4, with D possibly being TRBD1 (6 bases). The DNA end is more similar to TRBJ2-7, so the J call may be wrong. The CDR3 runs 15 residues. The germline V gene has CDR1 LGHNT and CDR2 FRNRAP. This CDR3 is CASGPGQRNYYEQYF. As DNA, the CDR3 is TGTGCTAGTGGTCCCGGACAGCGAAACTACTACGAGCAGTACTTC.

The rearrangement uses TRBV5-1 and TRBJ2-4; tentative D call: TRBD1 (7 bases). The J call may be wrong; the DNA end is better matched by TRBJ2-5. CDR1 is SGHRS and CDR2 is YFSETQ in the germline V gene. The CDR3 consists of 13 residues. The DNA of the CDR3 is TGCGCCAGCAGCGCGGGGACAGCGGAGACCCAGTACTTC. As protein: CASSAGTAETQYF.

The chain employs TRBV20-1 and TRBJ2-7; TRBD2 matches 11 bases. The CDR3 has 13 amino acids. Germline V lookup: CDR1 DFQATT, CDR2 SNEGSKA (reference sequence). V trimming: 6 bases; J trimming: 4 bases; junction bases outside the gene matches: 5. CDR3 DNA sequence: TGCAGTGCCACTAGCGGGAGTAGGTACGAGCAGTACTTC. This sequence encodes CSATSGSRYEQYF.

The chain couples TRBV20-1 to TRBJ2-7; 7 bases line up with TRBD1. Losses at the gene ends were 0 bases for V and 0 bases for J; bases not matched to a gene: 5. Germline V gives CDR1 DFQATT, CDR2 SNEGSKA (reference sequence). The CDR3 has 15 amino acids. The CDR3 loop is CSARDTGVASYEQYF. The CDR3 DNA is TGCAGTGCTAGAGATACAGGGGTAGCCTCCTACGAGCAGTACTTC.

Only a few counts were recorded for this clonotype. The V gene is TRBV5-1, the J gene TRBJ2-1; 8 nucleotides align to TRBD1. Germline V gene sequence: CDR1 SGHRS, CDR2 YFSETQ. V gave up 3 bases and J gave up 11 bases; unmatched junction bases: 13. The CDR3 covers 15 residues. In DNA form, the CDR3 reads TGCGCCAGCAGCTCCTCTGCAGGGGGCCTCTATCAGCAGTTCTTC. Translation: CASSSSAGGLYQQFF.

This clonotype was seen more than once but under ten times. J is TRBJ2-1 and V is TRBV10-2; 7 nucleotides line up with TRBD2. V lost 5 bases, J lost 7 bases, and 23 bases stayed unmatched. Germline CDR1 WSHSY, CDR2 SAAADI. The CDR3 is made up of 19 amino acids. The CDR3 loop is CASSPSTLLAPGRWNEQFF. The CDR3 region has the DNA TGCGCCAGCAGTCCCTCGACCCTACTAGCGCCCGGGAGGTGGAATGAGCAGTTCTTC.

The CDR3 here is CSVDRDSSYNEQFF. DNA of the CDR3: TGCAGCGTTGACCGGGACAGCTCCTACAATGAGCAGTTCTTC. This chain links TRBV29-1 with TRBJ2-1, with 7 bases aligning to TRBD1. Germline CDR1 reads SQVTM; CDR2 reads ANQGSEA. V lost 3 bases to trimming and J lost 0 bases; unmatched junction nucleotides: 2. The CDR3 has 14 residues.

V usage is TRBV12-3 or TRBV12-4 and J usage is TRBJ1-1; maybe TRBD1 (5 bases). This CDR3 has 11 residues. V was pared by 10 bases and J by 6 bases, with 12 bases between. The CDR3 nucleotides are TGTGCCACCCGGGGGGTCGCTGAAGCTTTCTTT. Its translation is CATRGVAEAFF.

The sample holds one count of this clonotype. The J gene is TRBJ2-1, the V gene TRBV12-3 or TRBV12-4; D call uncertain. The CDR3 is 16 residues long. V was pared by 5 bases and J by 5 bases, with 19 bases between. The CDR3 region is CASSPPSGIGNNEQFF. As DNA, the CDR3 is TGTGCCAGCAGTCCACCTTCCGGCATCGGAAACAATGAGCAGTTCTTC.